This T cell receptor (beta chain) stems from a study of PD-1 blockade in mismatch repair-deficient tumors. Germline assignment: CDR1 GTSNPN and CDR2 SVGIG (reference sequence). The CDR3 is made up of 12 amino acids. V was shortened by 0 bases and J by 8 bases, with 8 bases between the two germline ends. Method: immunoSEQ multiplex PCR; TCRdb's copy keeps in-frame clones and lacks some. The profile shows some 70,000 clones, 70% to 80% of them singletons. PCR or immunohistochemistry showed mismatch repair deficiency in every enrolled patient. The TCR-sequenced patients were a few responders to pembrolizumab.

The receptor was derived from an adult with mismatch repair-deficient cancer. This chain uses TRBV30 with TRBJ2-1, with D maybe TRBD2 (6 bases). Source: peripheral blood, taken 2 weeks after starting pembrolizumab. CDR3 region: CAWSVRRDEQFF. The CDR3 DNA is TGTGCCTGGAGTGTACGGAGGGATGAGCAGTTCTTC.